This section outlines one T cell receptor (beta chain) sequence together with its context. This clonotype has just a few counts. The antigen this receptor binds is unknown. Base quality data are lacking; no much larger clone is found one base away. The time point tag for this specimen amounts to: persistent/refractory GD, antithyroid drugs over 5 years with positive TRAb. RNA was extracted from PBMCs in TRIzol for both TCR sequencing and RNA sequencing. Graves' disease was diagnosed according to American Thyroid Association guidelines. Patients were recruited from an endocrinology department in Xi'an, China. From each patient, roughly 9 milliliters of peripheral blood was collected into an EDTA anticoagulant tube. Ficoll Paque Plus density gradient separation was used to isolate PBMCs, and no further T cell sorting was done. An Agilent 2100 Bioanalyzer and agarose gel were used to check RNA quality, while a NanoDrop 2000 measured RNA concentration.

The data belong to a study of regulatory T cells in long-lasting Graves disease (dated by TCRdb to the early 2020s). With respect to the entire study: Persistent Graves' disease meant more than 5 years of antithyroid drug treatment with TSH receptor autoantibodies that stayed positive. The study was registered as a clinical trial and conducted in China. This study used TCR sequencing and RNA sequencing of peripheral blood to compare persistent Graves' disease patients against newly diagnosed Graves' disease patients. TCR sequencing covered some 13 persistent and approximately 20 newly diagnosed Graves' disease patients, about 35 samples in total. Antithyroid drugs had been taken for approximately 10 years on average by persistent Graves' disease patients in the clinical cohort. The paper as a whole reports these results and caveats: As a limitation, the authors acknowledged that the small sample size may reduce accuracy. Sequencing and analysis were restricted to the TCR beta chain. Persistent Graves' disease patients showed lower TCR Shannon entropy and fewer highly expanded clones than newly diagnosed patients, suggesting clonal expansion. TRBV28, TRBJ1-2 and TRBJ2-5 were preferentially used in persistent disease, while TRBV20-1 and TRBJ2-1 were favored in newly diagnosed disease. A larger number of public clonotypes was shared among persistent patients (more than 2,500) than among newly diagnosed patients (around 870). Only peripheral blood was studied, because thyroid tissue, the primary lesion, was inaccessible.

Between the V and J ends, shortened by 1 base and 7 bases respectively, the junction contains 11 bases. Sequences SGHAT (CDR1) and FQNNGV (CDR2) are obtained from the germline V gene. The CDR3 contains 13 residues, cysteine and phenylalanine counted. The retained sequence is limited to the CDR3, 39 bases, with the frame set at the first base. Libraries were made using multiplex PCR. The listed sequencing device is Illumina HiSeq 4000. To build TCR beta libraries, CDR3 regions were amplified by Arm-PCR using iRepertoire HTBI primers. Before sequencing, the PCR products underwent gel purification. Concerning the study's data processing: Across samples, fewer than 70 TRBV and 13 to 15 TRBJ segments were identified and used for gene usage analysis of CDR3 amino acid clonotypes. COPE and FqMerger were used to merge filtered high-quality paired reads into contigs. BLAST was used to align contigs to the IMGT TRBV, TRBD and TRBJ reference genes, and CDR3 was defined following IMGT. Clonotypes above 0.1% frequency were classified as highly expanded clones. Shannon entropy served as the measure of repertoire diversity, while the Gini coefficient captured V-J evenness. Clonotypes shared by more than one individual were considered public. Using fastp trimming at Q25 and MiXCR clonotype assembly, TCRdb reanalyzed the public sequencing data and kept in-frame beta chains. Identical CDR3 proteins give one entry, which carries the most common genes and DNA. The V and J calls here are based on TCRdb, not the publication. The sample yields approximately 290,000 distinct CDR3 sequences; 22% were counted once. The ten top clones hold approximately 53% of the sample.

The sequence came from a female donor with Graves disease. Sequences were derived from peripheral blood mononuclear cells (PBMCs), sampled when the disease was refractory, from a patient treated with antithyroid drugs. This chain joins TRBV11-2 to TRBJ2-7; TRBD2 is possibly the D segment (5 matching bases). The encoded CDR3 is CASSLAGIGEQYF. The bases are TGTGCCAGCAGCTTAGCGGGGATTGGGGAGCAGTACTTC. The variable domain in full, with residues beyond the CDR3 obtained from the reference TRBV11-2 and TRBJ2-7 genes, is EAGVAQSPRYKIIEKRQSVAFWCNPISGHATLYWYQQILGQGPKLLIQFQNNGVVDDSQLPKDRFSAERLKGVDSTLKIQPAKLEDSAVYLCASSLAGIGEQYFGPGTRLTVT.